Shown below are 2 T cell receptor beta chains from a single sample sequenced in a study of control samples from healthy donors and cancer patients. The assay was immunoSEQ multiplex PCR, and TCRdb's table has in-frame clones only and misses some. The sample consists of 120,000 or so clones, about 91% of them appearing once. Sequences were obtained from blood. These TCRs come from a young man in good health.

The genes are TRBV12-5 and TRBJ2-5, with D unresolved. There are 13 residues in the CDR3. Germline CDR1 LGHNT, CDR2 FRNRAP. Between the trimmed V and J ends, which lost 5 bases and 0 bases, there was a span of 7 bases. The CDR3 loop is CASGRTNQETQYF. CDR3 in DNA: TGTGCTAGTGGTCGAACCAACCAAGAGACCCAGTACTTC.

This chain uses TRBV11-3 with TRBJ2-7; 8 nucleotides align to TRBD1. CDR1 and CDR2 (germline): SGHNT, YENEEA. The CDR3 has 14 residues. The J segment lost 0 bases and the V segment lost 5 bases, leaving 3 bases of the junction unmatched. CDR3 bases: TGTGCCAGCAGCACAGGACAGGGCTCCTACGAGCAGTACTTC. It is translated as CASSTGQGSYEQYF.